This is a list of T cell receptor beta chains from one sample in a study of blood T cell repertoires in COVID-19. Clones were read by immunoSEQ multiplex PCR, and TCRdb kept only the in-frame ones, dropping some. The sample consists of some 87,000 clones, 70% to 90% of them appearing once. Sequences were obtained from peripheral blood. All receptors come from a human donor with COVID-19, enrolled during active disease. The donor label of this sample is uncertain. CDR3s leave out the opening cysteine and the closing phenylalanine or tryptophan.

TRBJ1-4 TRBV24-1 ATSDSSGGEKLF
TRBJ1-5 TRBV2 ASSEDGQGGGPQH
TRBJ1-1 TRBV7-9 ASSWGRNTEAF
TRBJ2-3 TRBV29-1 SAGTGGTDTQY
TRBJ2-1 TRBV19 ATKEGTGLYNEQF
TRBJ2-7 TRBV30 AWTRPGGELGAPQY
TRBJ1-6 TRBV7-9 ASSSASSNTYNSPLH
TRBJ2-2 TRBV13 ASSPLLGAPGELF
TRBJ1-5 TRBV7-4 AILRRDNQPQH
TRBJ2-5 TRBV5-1 ASSLSGTGGQETQY
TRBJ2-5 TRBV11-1 ASSIRQGARETQY
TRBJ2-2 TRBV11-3 ASSMGGTDTGELF
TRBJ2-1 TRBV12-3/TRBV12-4 ASSEEDEQF
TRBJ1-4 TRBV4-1 ASSQPQGGYEKLF
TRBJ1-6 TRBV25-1 ASSAQENSPLH
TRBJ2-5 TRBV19 ASSITGTSQETQY
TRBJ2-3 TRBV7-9 ASSLGTSGPTDTQY
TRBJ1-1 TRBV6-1 ASSEAGLGAEAF
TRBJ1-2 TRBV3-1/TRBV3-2 ASSQDLGGGGYT
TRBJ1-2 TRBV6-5 ASSGGAWEIYGYT
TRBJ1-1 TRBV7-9 ASSLDFDEAF
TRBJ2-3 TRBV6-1 ASSEIRGTDTQY
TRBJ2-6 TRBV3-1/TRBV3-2 ASSQGVTGANVLT
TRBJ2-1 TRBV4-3 ASSQQAALSYNEQF
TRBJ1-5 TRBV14 ASSQEGTDRPRNQPQH
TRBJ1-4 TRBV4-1 ASSQFQGNEKLF
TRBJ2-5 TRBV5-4 ASTRYSQETQY
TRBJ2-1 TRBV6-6 ASSHPPGQGYNEQF
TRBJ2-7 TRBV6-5 ASINNYYEQY
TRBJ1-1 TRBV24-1 ATSDAGTGDNTEAF
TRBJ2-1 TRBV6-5 ASSYGQGARPEQF
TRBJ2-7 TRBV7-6 ASSLADTDAYEQY
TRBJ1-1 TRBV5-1 ASSLTGNTEAF
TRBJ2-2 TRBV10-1 ASSQSQGRTGELF
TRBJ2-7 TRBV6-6 ASSHRDTPYEQY
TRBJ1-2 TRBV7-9 ASSQNTGDYGYT
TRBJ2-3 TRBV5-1 ASSLGAGGTDTQY
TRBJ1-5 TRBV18 ASSPRDQGYSNQPQH
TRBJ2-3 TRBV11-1 ASSQTSSQY
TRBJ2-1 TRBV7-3 ASSSLADSYNEQF
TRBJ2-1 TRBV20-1 SARRGTEQF
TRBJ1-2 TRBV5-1 ASSVGQGVYYGYT
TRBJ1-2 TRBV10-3 ATWTGAGPTGGYT
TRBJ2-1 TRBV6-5 ASSWSTSGNEQF
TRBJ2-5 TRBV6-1 ASSPRGQETQY
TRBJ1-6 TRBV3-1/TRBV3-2 ASSQGESPLH
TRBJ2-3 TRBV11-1 ASSPRDRAVVDTQY
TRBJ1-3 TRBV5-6 ASSLSAGNTIY
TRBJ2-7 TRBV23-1 ASSPWDRVYEQY
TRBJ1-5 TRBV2 ASTGVTLWPQH
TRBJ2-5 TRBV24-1 ATSDSVTGEAETQY
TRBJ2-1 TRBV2 ASSVDGVPGVDEQF
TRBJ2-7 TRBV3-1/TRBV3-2 ASSQEGQTYEQY
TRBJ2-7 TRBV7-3 ASSSLAGEEQY